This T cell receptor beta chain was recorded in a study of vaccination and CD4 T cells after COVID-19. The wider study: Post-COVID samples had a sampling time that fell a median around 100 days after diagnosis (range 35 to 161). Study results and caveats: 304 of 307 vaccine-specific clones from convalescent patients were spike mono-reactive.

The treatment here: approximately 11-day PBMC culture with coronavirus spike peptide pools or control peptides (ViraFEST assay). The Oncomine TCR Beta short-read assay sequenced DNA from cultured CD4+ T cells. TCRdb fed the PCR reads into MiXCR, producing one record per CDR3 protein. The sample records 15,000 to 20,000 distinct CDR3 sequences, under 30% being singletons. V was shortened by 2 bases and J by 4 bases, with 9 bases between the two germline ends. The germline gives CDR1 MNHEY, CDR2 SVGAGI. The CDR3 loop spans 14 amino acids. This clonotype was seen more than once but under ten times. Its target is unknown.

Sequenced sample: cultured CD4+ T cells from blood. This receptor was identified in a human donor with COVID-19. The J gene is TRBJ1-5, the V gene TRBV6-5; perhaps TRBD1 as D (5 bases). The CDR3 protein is CASSYRDGNQPQHF. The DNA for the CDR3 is TGTGCCAGCAGTTACAGGGACGGGAATCAGCCCCAGCATTTT.